This entry concerns a single TCR beta chain. These data originate in a study of blood T cell repertoires in COVID-19. Using immunoSEQ multiplex PCR, the repertoire was profiled, and TCRdb retains in-frame clones only, with some absent. The table lists 95,000 to 110,000 clones, about 91% of them singletons. Trimming pared 0 bases from V and 5 bases from J, leaving 19 bases between. CDR1 is LGHDT, CDR2 YNNKEL, per germline (reference sequence). This CDR3 spans 17 amino acids. The sample was peripheral blood. V usage is TRBV3-1 (or the pseudogene TRBV3-2) and J usage is TRBJ2-5; D may be TRBD2 (6 bases). This sequence was found in a man aged 50 or older with active or convalescent COVID-19. Here the CDR3 reads CASSQEVVAGRSETQYF. CDR3 sequence (DNA): TGTGCCAGCAGCCAAGAGGTAGTCGCGGGACGGTCGGAGACCCAGTACTTC.